A single sample is the source of the 23 T cell receptor beta chains below, sequenced in a study of cytomegalovirus exposure and HLA in healthy donors. PCR involved 60 Vbeta and 13 Jbeta primers. Here immunoSEQ multiplex PCR was the method, and the copy in TCRdb shows in-frame clones only, minus some. The sample has approximately 71,000 clones; roughly 78% are singletons. Sequencing was performed on PBMCs. These receptors came from a woman aged 40 to 50 in good health and CMV-seropositive.

The V gene is TRBV7-6, the J gene TRBJ1-6, with D perhaps TRBD1 (5 bases). CDR1 SGHVS and CDR2 FNYEAQ come from the germline V gene. The V gene lost 1 base and the J gene lost 7 bases, with 11 bases spanning the gap. The CDR3 has 15 residues. The CDR3 region is CASSLDPGRNSPLHF. Here the CDR3 DNA reads TGTGCCAGCAGCTTAGATCCAGGGCGGAATTCACCCCTCCACTTT. The whole variable domain, remainder taken from reference TRBV7-6 and TRBJ1-6, is GAGVSQSPRYKVTKRGQDVALRCDPISGHVSLYWYRQALGQGPEFLTYFNYEAQQDKSGLPNDRFSAERPEGSISTLTIQRTEQRDSAMYRCASSLDPGRNSPLHFGNGTRLTVT.

The chain combines TRBV5-1 with TRBJ1-2; 8 nucleotides match TRBD1. The V gene end was trimmed by 7 bases and the J gene end by 3 bases; junction bases not matched to a gene: 2. This CDR3 comprises 12 residues. CDR1 is SGHRS, CDR2 YFSETQ, per germline. The CDR3 nucleotides are TGCGCCAGCGGGACAGGCGACTATGGCTACACCTTC. This codes for CASGTGDYGYTF.

The chain has TRBV27 and TRBJ2-7, with 7 bases matching TRBD1. The trim removed 3 bases at V and 2 bases at J, leaving 7 bases unmatched. This CDR3 is built from 15 residues. Per the germline V gene, CDR1 is MNHEY and CDR2 is SMNVEV (reference sequence). CDR3: CASSFNRGSPYEQYF. Written as DNA, the CDR3 is TGTGCCAGCAGTTTCAACAGGGGTAGCCCCTACGAGCAGTACTTC.

The chain couples TRBV11-2 to TRBJ2-3; 7 bases are a match to TRBD1. CDR1 SGHAT and CDR2 FQNNGV come from the germline V gene. V gave up 5 bases and J gave up 1 base; unmatched junction bases: 3. This CDR3 region has 14 residues. CDR3 region: CASSNTGGTDTQYF. DNA for the CDR3: TGTGCCAGCAGCAATACAGGGGGCACAGATACGCAGTATTTT.

This sequence joins TRBV5-8 and TRBJ2-5; the match to TRBD2 covers 13 bases. CDR1 and CDR2 (germline): SGHTS, YDEGEE. Unmatched junction bases numbered 8, after V lost 4 bases and J lost 2 bases. The CDR3 runs 17 residues. CDR3 region: CASSRGGTSGTQETQYF. In DNA form, the CDR3 reads TGTGCCAGCAGCCGAGGGGGGACTAGCGGGACACAAGAGACCCAGTACTTC.

The chain combines TRBV5-1 with TRBJ2-5; no definite D call. The CDR3 extends over 13 amino acids. CDR1 and CDR2 (germline): SGHRS, YFSETQ. The germline V and J ends were trimmed by 0 bases and 6 bases, with 9 bases remaining between them. The DNA for the CDR3 is TGCGCCAGCAGCTTGGCCAGGCGTCAGACCCAGTACTTC. Protein product: CASSLARRQTQYF.

A few counts support this clone. The rearrangement links TRBV19 to TRBJ2-5; 7 bases match TRBD2. J gave up 3 bases and V 4 bases, and 5 bases lay outside the gene matches. Germline-derived CDR1 and CDR2 are LNHDA and SQIVND (reference sequence). The CDR3 loop spans 14 amino acids. In nucleotides, the CDR3 is TGTGCCAGTAGTAAGGCGGGGGTGGAAGAGACCCAGTACTTC. Translating gives CASSKAGVEETQYF.

The J gene is TRBJ2-2, the V gene TRBV2; TRBD2 matches 15 bases. V lost 6 bases to trimming and J lost 1 base; unmatched junction nucleotides: 3. Germline V lookup: CDR1 SNHLY, CDR2 FYNNEI. This CDR3 comprises 17 residues. The CDR3 nucleotides read TGTGCCAGCAGCCGGACTAGCGGGGGGGTGAACACCGGGGAGCTGTTTTTT. Residues: CASSRTSGGVNTGELFF.

The CDR3, as DNA: TGTGCCAGCAGCTTTAGCGGGGCGGTGGGCACTGAAGCTTTCTTT. Translated, it gives CASSFSGAVGTEAFF. The chain recombines TRBV11-3 with TRBJ1-1, with D possibly matching TRBD1 (5 bases). Looked up from germline, CDR1 is SGHNT and CDR2 is YENEEA. Trimming stripped 3 bases from V and 4 bases from J, with 15 bases between. This CDR3 contains 15 residues. The full variable domain, rest sourced from reference TRBV11-3 and TRBJ1-1, is EAGVVQSPRYKIIEKKQPVAFWCNPISGHNTLYWYLQNLGQGPELLIRYENEEAVDDSQLPKDRFSAERLKGVDSTLKIQPAELGDSAVYLCASSFSGAVGTEAFFGQGTRLTVV.

V and J are TRBV2 and TRBJ1-5, with a possible D match to TRBD1 (5 bases). Germline CDR1 reads SNHLY; CDR2 reads FYNNEI. The CDR3 has 13 amino acids. Trimming stripped 2 bases from V and 5 bases from J, with 7 bases between. In nucleotides, the CDR3 is TGTGCCAGCAGTGAATTCAGGGATCAGCCCCAGCATTTT. Encoded protein: CASSEFRDQPQHF.

The rearrangement uses TRBV30 and TRBJ2-1; 13 bases line up with TRBD2. CDR3 length: 14 amino acids. The V segment lost 8 bases and the J segment 9 bases; nucleotides outside the gene matches: 10. The germline gives CDR1 GTSNPN, CDR2 SVGIG (reference sequence). CDR3 sequence reads: CARSLAGGQSEQFF. The CDR3 bases are TGTGCCCGATCACTAGCGGGGGGGCAAAGTGAGCAGTTCTTC.

The CDR3 loop reads CASSLDLTAEQYF. The DNA of the CDR3 is TGTGCCAGCAGCTTAGATCTGACAGCCGAGCAGTACTTC. The chain couples TRBV11-3 to TRBJ2-7; a possible D gene is TRBD1 (5 bases). The germline CDR1 and CDR2 sequences are SGHNT and YENEEA. V dropped 0 bases and J dropped 6 bases, with 9 bases sitting between them. There are 13 residues in the CDR3.

This clone occurred a few times. The chain combines TRBV5-1 with TRBJ2-5, with TRBD1 identical over 9 bases. This CDR3 comprises 16 residues. J gave up 4 bases and V 3 bases, and 10 bases lay outside the gene matches. Germline V gene lookup returns CDR1 SGHRS and CDR2 YFSETQ. CDR3 in DNA: TGCGCCAGCAGCTGGGGGGACAGGGTTGAGGGAGAGACCCAGTACTTC. The encoded protein is CASSWGDRVEGETQYF.

The chain links TRBV2 to TRBJ1-4, with TRBD1 matching over 7 bases. Trimming cost V 4 bases and J 7 bases; bases outside gene matches: 6. CDR1 is SNHLY and CDR2 is FYNNEI in the germline V gene. This CDR3 region has 14 residues. The CDR3, as DNA: TGTGCCAGCAGTGGTAACAGGGGAGGTGAAAAACTGTTTTTT. It translates to CASSGNRGGEKLFF. Full variable domain (rest looked up from reference TRBV2 and TRBJ1-4): EPEVTQTPSHQVTQMGQEVILRCVPISNHLYFYWYRQILGQKVEFLVSFYNNEISEKSEIFDDQFSVERPDGSNFTLKIRSTKLEDSAMYFCASSGNRGGEKLFFGSGTQLSVL.

The chain links TRBV25-1 to TRBJ1-6, with 9 bases fitting TRBD1. Germline V CDR1 and CDR2: MGHDK, SYGVNS. Trimming at V came to 6 bases and at J to 8 bases, leaving 2 bases not matched to a gene. The CDR3 has 13 residues. This CDR3 reads CASSRDRDSPLHF. The CDR3 DNA reads TGTGCCAGCAGCCGGGACAGGGATTCACCCCTCCACTTT.

This chain joins TRBV18 and TRBJ2-5; D unresolved. Trimming removed 3 bases from V and 1 base from J, with 6 bases in between. Per germline, CDR1 KGHSH and CDR2 LQKENI. The CDR3 consists of 13 residues. The CDR3 region is CASSPVSQETQYF. The CDR3 bases are TGTGCCAGCTCACCGGTCAGCCAAGAGACCCAGTACTTC.

About this clone: This sample also contains other DNA sequences that code for the same CDR3. The chain couples TRBV18 to TRBJ1-5; TRBD1 aligns across 8 bases. In germline, CDR1 is KGHSH, CDR2 LQKENI. Trimming at V came to 3 bases and at J to 5 bases, leaving 3 bases not matched to a gene. This CDR3 region has 14 residues. The CDR3 sequence is CASSPGQGDQPQHF. The CDR3 nucleotides are TGTGCCAGCTCACCTGGACAGGGCGATCAGCCCCAGCATTTT.

V and J are TRBV5-1 and TRBJ2-1; TRBD1 is a possible D gene (6 bases). Per germline, CDR1 SGHRS and CDR2 YFSETQ. The V end was cut by 2 bases, the J end by 4 bases, with 13 bases between. The CDR3 sequence is 15 residues long. CDR3: CASSFGTQLYNEQFF. CDR3 in DNA: TGCGCCAGCAGCTTTGGGACACAACTATACAATGAGCAGTTCTTC.

In its sample, this clone was seen once. This sequence joins TRBV30 and TRBJ2-1; D is possibly TRBD2 (5 bases). V lost 3 bases and J 4 bases, leaving 10 bases between the germline ends. CDR1 GTSNPN and CDR2 SVGIG come from the germline V gene (reference sequence). The CDR3 has 13 residues. This CDR3 reads CAWSVGVYNEQFF. Written as DNA, the CDR3 is TGTGCCTGGAGCGTCGGGGTATACAATGAGCAGTTCTTC.

This sequence joins TRBV2 and TRBJ2-3; D ambiguous. In germline, CDR1 is SNHLY, CDR2 FYNNEI. V was shortened by 8 bases and J by 2 bases, with 11 bases between the two germline ends. This CDR3 region has 13 residues. CDR3 in DNA: TGTGCCAGCGGGTCAGGTTACACAGATACGCAGTATTTT. Translation: CASGSGYTDTQYF.

This clone was counted between two and nine times. This sequence joins TRBV15 and TRBJ2-3; TRBD2 matches 10 bases. Germline V lookup: CDR1 LNHNV, CDR2 YYDKDF (reference sequence). This CDR3 region has 16 residues. V lost 1 base and J lost 0; bases outside the gene matches: 1. The CDR3 loop reads CATSRGTSGSTDTQYF. In nucleotides, the CDR3 is TGTGCCACCAGCAGAGGGACTAGCGGTAGCACAGATACGCAGTATTTT.

There are a few counts of this clone. The genes are TRBV5-1 and TRBJ1-3; unclear D gene. Deletions cut 0 bases from V and 2 bases from J, with 9 bases between. The CDR3 has 15 residues. CDR1 is SGHRS, CDR2 YFSETQ, per germline. The CDR3 DNA sequence: TGCGCCAGCAGCTTGGTCGGGTATACTGGAAACACCATATATTTT. It specifies CASSLVGYTGNTIYF.

This clone was picked up a small number of times. The chain couples TRBV7-6 to TRBJ1-3, with 10 bases that match TRBD1. The germline gives CDR1 SGHVS, CDR2 FNYEAQ. This CDR3 has 15 amino acids. V gave up 5 bases and J gave up 8 bases; unmatched junction bases: 9. The CDR3 here is CASSQGQGGTDTIYF. The CDR3 DNA reads TGTGCCAGCAGCCAAGGACAGGGGGGAACTGACACCATATATTTT.